This entry features one T cell receptor (beta chain) sequence. This clonotype was counted between two and nine times. What this receptor recognizes is not known. Base qualities are not recorded, but no much larger clone differs from it by a single base. The label giving this sample's treatment or condition can be read as: in vitro stimulation with specific CMV peptide epitopes to enrich CMV-specific T cells. TCRdb lists the instrument as Illumina HiSeq 1500. The public reads were run again by TCRdb, first through fastp at Q25 and then through MiXCR, and only productive beta chains were kept. Each record represents a unique CDR3 protein, reported with the most common genes and DNA among its rows. The sample has about 920,000 distinct CDR3 sequences on record, less than 35% of them singletons. More than 13% of the sample comes from the top ten. This entry belongs to a study of T cell repertoires in cytomegalovirus infection (dated by TCRdb to between 2019 and 2020). As for the study more broadly: The peptide stimulations were aimed at well-studied HLA-B-restricted epitopes as well as recently identified HLA-C-restricted CMV epitopes, whose presentation resists viral immunomodulation. Donor HLA type was relevant to the analysis, because carriage of CMV infection together with the matching HLA type was indicated by public TCR beta signatures.

What the research found in general, with its limitations: Carriers of CMV infection plus the relevant HLA type were discriminated by the cumulative frequency of public TCR beta family members in the study cohort and in an independent approximately 360-donor cohort. The ex vivo response was dominated by HLA-C-restricted CMV-specific TCR beta clonotypes, which also provided the single most frequent clonotype in two of eight donors.

The CDR3 measures 17 amino acids from cysteine to phenylalanine. This entry keeps only the CDR3 DNA: 51 bases, framed from base 1. CDR1 and CDR2 were assigned from the germline V gene as WSHSY and SAAADI. V is pruned by 0 bases and J by 4 bases, leaving 9 bases of the junction without a gene match. The rearrangement joined TRBV10-2 to TRBJ2-1; 7 central nucleotides agree with TRBD1. The clonotype originates from a human donor in good health (CMV status not recorded). Some clones in this sample may be carry-over from other donors' samples. The starting material was cultured CD8+ T cells from PBMCs, obtained from culture after CMV antigen stimulation. The CDR3 loop reads CASSESDAGTEYNEQFF. In nucleotide form, the sequence is TGCGCCAGCAGTGAGTCGGATGCCGGGACAGAATACAATGAGCAGTTCTTC.